This T cell receptor beta chain was sequenced in a study of persistence of HIV-infected CD4 T cells. Study context: Isolated cells were CMV- and HIV-1 Gag-responding CD4+ T cells.

Cells were stimulated with CMV-infected fibroblast lysates at 10 ug/mL. CD40L-negative CD69-negative CD45RO-high memory CD4+ T cells were sorted as populations depleted of antigen-responding cells. Sequencing used immunoSEQ version 4 in survey mode. Method: immunoSEQ multiplex PCR; TCRdb's copy keeps in-frame clones and lacks some. The sample gives around 28,000 clones, approximately 80% of which show up once; about 0.8% is in the top ten. Points on this clone: Its cognate antigen is unknown.

This CDR3 spans 14 amino acids. Trimming took 0 bases from V and 2 from J, leaving 7 bases between them. Germline V gene sequence: CDR1 SGHRS, CDR2 YFSETQ. The rearrangement joins TRBV5-1 to TRBJ2-3; no definite D call. The sequence was obtained from an adult woman with HIV who was CMV-seropositive. Here the sequenced sample was CD4+ T cells sorted from PBMCs after roughly 20-hour stimulation, taken from a patient who received antiretroviral therapy. The CDR3: CASSLAQVTDTQYF. The DNA for the CDR3 is TGCGCCAGCAGCTTGGCCCAGGTCACAGATACGCAGTATTTT.